This T cell receptor (beta chain) was documented in a study of circulating and synovial CD4+ cells in juvenile arthritis. General study findings and limits: T cell genome counts differed by at least an order of magnitude between CPL and CD4 samples.

Concerning this clone: Its antigen is unidentified.

Data came from immunoSEQ multiplex PCR; TCRdb stores just in-frame clones and leaves some out. The sample carries around 32,000 clones, roughly 95% recorded once. The TCR comes from a human donor with juvenile idiopathic arthritis. Sequences were obtained from CD4+ T cells from blood.

CDR3 sequence reads: CASSFDTSGTYNEQFF. CDR3 coding DNA: TGTGCCAGCAGTTTCGATACTAGCGGGACCTACAATGAGCAGTTCTTC. The rearrangement links TRBV28 to TRBJ2-1; TRBD2 aligns across 10 bases. The germline V gene encodes CDR1 MDHEN and CDR2 SYDVKM. The CDR3 totals 16 residues. Trimming cost V 3 bases and J 2 bases; bases outside gene matches: 4.